The TCR beta chain described here comes from a study of early T cells in non-severe SARS-CoV-2 infection. The wider study: Unpaired chains resulted from sequencing bulk RNA of unsorted whole blood.

Unique molecular identifiers tagged individual cDNA molecules. TCRdb used MiXCR to reprocess the 5' RACE reads, holding one entry per CDR3 protein. The table has about 27,000 distinct CDR3 sequences, 5.4% seen once. This clonotype was seen more than once but under ten times. Its antigen is unknown. Study-wide findings and caveats: Missing private and CD4 specificities, VDJdb matching favored anti-spike CD8 responses.

The CDR3 covers 16 residues. Germline-derived CDR1 and CDR2 are SGHTS and YDEGEE. V lost 3 bases, J lost 5 bases, and 6 bases stayed unmatched. The chain recombines TRBV5-8 with TRBJ2-2; TRBD2 aligns across 11 bases. This TCR derives from an adult who was a healthcare worker with PCR-confirmed SARS-CoV-2 infection or an uninfected control (not recorded which). The source material was whole blood. The CDR3 DNA reads TGTGCCAGCAGCTGGGGGACTAGCGGAAATACCGGGGAGCTGTTTTTT. Translated: CASSWGTSGNTGELFF.